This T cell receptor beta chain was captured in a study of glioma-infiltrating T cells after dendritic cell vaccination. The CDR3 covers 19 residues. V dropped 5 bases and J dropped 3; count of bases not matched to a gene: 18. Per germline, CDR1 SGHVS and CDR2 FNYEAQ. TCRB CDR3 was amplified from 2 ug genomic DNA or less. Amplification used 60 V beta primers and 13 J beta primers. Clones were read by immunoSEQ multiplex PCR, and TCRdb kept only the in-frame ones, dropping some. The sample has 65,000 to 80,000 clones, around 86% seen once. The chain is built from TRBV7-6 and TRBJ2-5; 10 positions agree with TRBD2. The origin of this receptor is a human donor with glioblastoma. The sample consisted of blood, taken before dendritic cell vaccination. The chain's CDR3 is CASSPAPKVEAGGKETQYF. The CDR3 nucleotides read TGTGCCAGCAGCCCCGCCCCGAAGGTTGAAGCGGGGGGGAAAGAGACCCAGTACTTC.